The 24 T cell receptor beta chains below were found in one sample sequenced in a study of control samples from healthy donors and cancer patients. Produced via immunoSEQ multiplex PCR; TCRdb's table is partial and in-frame only. The sample has about 96,000 clones; 85% to 95% are singletons. The sequenced sample was blood. These receptors were obtained from a man aged 18-30 years in good health.

This clone was counted a few times. The chain uses TRBV6-5 and TRBJ1-2, with a weak D call TRBD1 (6 bases). In germline, CDR1 is MNHEY, CDR2 SVGAGI. With 10 bases removed from V and 0 bases from J, the gap between germline ends came to 15 bases. CDR3 size: 14 residues. CDR3 region: CAIQPDSPNYGYTF. CDR3 coding DNA: TGTGCCATCCAACCGGACAGCCCTAACTATGGCTACACCTTC.

The V call is TRBV10-3, the J call TRBJ2-1; D remains unclear. Germline lookup yields CDR1 ENHRY and CDR2 SYGVKD. Trimming left V 8 bases short and J 1 base short, with 9 bases between. There are 13 residues in the CDR3. The CDR3 coding sequence is TGTGCCATCGGGAAGGGATCCTACAATGAGCAGTTCTTC. The encoded protein is CAIGKGSYNEQFF.

The J gene is TRBJ2-1, the V gene TRBV5-1; 7 bases agree with TRBD2. Per the germline V gene, CDR1 is SGHRS and CDR2 is YFSETQ. The CDR3 runs to 14 residues. V lost 8 bases, J lost 5 bases, and 10 bases stayed unmatched. CDR3: CASARGELNNEQFF. The CDR3 DNA is TGCGCCAGTGCCCGGGGGGAGTTAAACAATGAGCAGTTCTTC.

V gene TRBV5-4 combines with J gene TRBJ2-5, with D perhaps TRBD1 (6 bases). Germline CDR1 is SGHNT and CDR2 is YYREEE (reference sequence). CDR3 length: 14 residues. Trimming stripped 4 bases from V and 1 base from J, with 11 bases between. The CDR3 loop reads CASSLDSTQETQYF. The CDR3 nucleotides are TGTGCCAGCAGCCTGGACAGCACCCAAGAGACCCAGTACTTC.

This chain joins TRBV5-1 and TRBJ1-2; no clear D gene. This CDR3 has 12 amino acids. Germline assignment: CDR1 SGHRS and CDR2 YFSETQ. V lost 0 bases to trimming and J lost 7 bases, with 7 bases between them. The CDR3 sequence is CASSLDSAGYTF. The CDR3, as DNA: TGCGCCAGCAGCTTGGATTCCGCTGGCTACACCTTC.

The chain carries TRBV11-3 and TRBJ2-1; TRBD2 matches 7 bases. Trimming took 2 bases from V and 4 from J; bases not matched to a gene: 5. There are 15 residues in the CDR3. In germline, CDR1 is SGHNT, CDR2 YENEEA. The CDR3 here is CASSLQRGGYNEQFF. DNA for the CDR3: TGTGCCAGCAGCTTACAGCGGGGAGGATACAATGAGCAGTTCTTC.

This clone came up once. The V gene is TRBV7-3, the J gene TRBJ2-2; TRBD1 might be the D (6 bases). The V gene's germline CDR1 is SGHTA and CDR2 FQGTGA. Trimming left V 2 bases short and J 5 bases short, with 15 bases between. The CDR3 consists of 16 residues. DNA of the CDR3: TGTGCCAGCAGCTTATTGGGGTCGACAGGTACCGGGGAGCTGTTTTTT. The encoded protein is CASSLLGSTGTGELFF.

As DNA, the CDR3 is TGTGCCAGCAGCCCAGAAGCTTTCTTT. Encoded protein: CASSPEAFF. This chain connects TRBV7-9 to TRBJ1-1, with no clear D. Deletions cut 5 bases from V and 8 bases from J, with 3 bases between. Germline V gives CDR1 SEHNR, CDR2 FQNEAQ (reference sequence). The CDR3 consists of 9 residues.

The chain combines TRBV27 with TRBJ2-5; the D gene could be TRBD1 or TRBD2 (5 bases each). Trimming took off 4 bases at V and 2 bases at J, with 11 bases between the two ends. Germline V lookup: CDR1 MNHEY, CDR2 SMNVEV (reference sequence). CDR3 length: 14 residues. CDR3 bases: TGTGCCAGCAGTTCGCCGGGGCTTCAAGAGACCCAGTACTTC. As protein: CASSSPGLQETQYF.

This chain uses TRBV9 with TRBJ1-3; D remains unclear. The CDR3 spans 15 residues. Germline V gene data show CDR1 as SGDLS and CDR2 as YYNGEE. V dropped 0 bases and J dropped 0 bases, with 7 bases sitting between them. CDR3 coding DNA: TGTGCCAGCAGCGTAGGGCCGAACTCTGGAAACACCATATATTTT. Residues: CASSVGPNSGNTIYF.

This clone was observed a few times. The chain is built from TRBV19 and TRBJ2-7; TRBD2 might be the D (5 bases). The CDR3 runs to 14 residues. The V end was cut by 3 bases, the J end by 4 bases, with 13 bases between. The germline gives CDR1 LNHDA, CDR2 SQIVND (reference sequence). The CDR3 sequence: CASSMSGSAYEQYF. CDR3 coding DNA: TGTGCCAGTAGTATGAGTGGGAGTGCATACGAGCAGTACTTC.

This clone was observed a few times. This chain connects TRBV18 to TRBJ1-5; D unresolved. The CDR3 is 14 residues long. The germline V and J ends were trimmed by 4 bases and 7 bases, with 14 bases remaining between them. Germline-derived CDR1 and CDR2 are KGHSH and LQKENI. As DNA, the CDR3 is TGTGCCAGCTCACTCTCGGGGTATAACCAGCCCCAGCATTTT. It yields the protein CASSLSGYNQPQHF.

J is TRBJ1-3 and V is TRBV5-1; perhaps TRBD1 as D (5 bases). Germline assignment: CDR1 SGHRS and CDR2 YFSETQ. CDR3 size: 15 residues. The V end was cut by 1 base, the J end by 8 bases, with 16 bases between. CDR3 nucleotides: TGCGCCAGCAGCTTGAGCACGGCCGCACAGGACACCATATATTTT. Protein sequence: CASSLSTAAQDTIYF.

The J gene is TRBJ1-5, the V gene TRBV2; 7 bases are shared with TRBD1. The CDR3 has 13 residues. Trimming took 8 bases from V and 10 from J; bases not matched to a gene: 11. The germline gives CDR1 SNHLY, CDR2 FYNNEI. The CDR3 coding sequence is TGTGCCAGCCACGACAGGGAAGGGCAACCCCAGCATTTT. Translated, it gives CASHDREGQPQHF.

This chain joins TRBV9 and TRBJ2-5; 9 nucleotides line up with TRBD2. V was pared by 2 bases and J by 5 bases, with 10 bases of the junction left unmatched. Germline lookup yields CDR1 SGDLS and CDR2 YYNGEE. The CDR3 covers 16 residues. CDR3 sequence (DNA): TGTGCCAGCAGCGTCGGGGGGGCTAGCGGGGCCGAGACCCAGTACTTC. Translating it yields CASSVGGASGAETQYF.

CDR3 in DNA: TGTGCCAGCAGCAGGGGCGCATTTTATGGCTACACCTTC. Protein: CASSRGAFYGYTF. V gene TRBV5-6 combines with J gene TRBJ1-2; a possible D gene is TRBD1 (5 bases). The CDR3 is made up of 13 amino acids. Germline V gene sequence: CDR1 SGHDT, CDR2 YYEEEE. The V end lost 4 bases, the J end lost 5 bases, and 12 bases lay between the germline ends.

The rearrangement joins TRBV2 to TRBJ2-5; D is uncertain. Germline values: CDR1 SNHLY, CDR2 FYNNEI. This CDR3 is 14 amino acids long. Trimming removed 3 bases at V and 2 bases at J, with 10 bases between. This chain's CDR3 is CASSEDSRQETQYF. The CDR3 DNA is TGTGCCAGCAGTGAGGATAGCAGACAAGAGACCCAGTACTTC. The variable domain in full, completed from reference TRBV2 and TRBJ2-5, reads EPEVTQTPSHQVTQMGQEVILRCVPISNHLYFYWYRQILGQKVEFLVSFYNNEISEKSEIFDDQFSVERPDGSNFTLKIRSTKLEDSAMYFCASSEDSRQETQYFGPGTRLLVL.

The chain joins TRBV11-2 to TRBJ1-3; the D gene is possibly TRBD1 (6 bases). Germline CDR1 is SGHAT and CDR2 is FQNNGV. This CDR3 has 14 residues. Deletions cut 6 bases from V and 0 bases from J, with 9 bases between. The DNA of the CDR3 is TGTGCCAGCAGGCAAGGGGGCTCTGGAAACACCATATATTTT. Its translation is CASRQGGSGNTIYF.

CDR3 DNA sequence: TGCGCCAGCAGCCGTGGGACAGCTTATGGCTACACCTTC. This encodes CASSRGTAYGYTF. The J gene is TRBJ1-2, the V gene TRBV4-1; 7 nucleotides align to TRBD1. The junction had 4 bases not matched to a gene; V was cut back by 4 bases and J by 5 bases. The CDR3 totals 13 residues. Per germline, CDR1 MGHRA and CDR2 YSYEKL.

V usage is TRBV5-1 and J usage is TRBJ1-1; 12 bases are shared with TRBD1. Germline lookup yields CDR1 SGHRS and CDR2 YFSETQ. The CDR3 runs to 17 residues. The J segment lost 0 bases and the V segment lost 2 bases, leaving 5 bases of the junction unmatched. CDR3 sequence (DNA): TGCGCCAGCAGCTTTGGGACAGGGGGCCTCATGAACACTGAAGCTTTCTTT. Translation: CASSFGTGGLMNTEAFF.

This chain joins TRBV6-4 and TRBJ2-3; 10 bases line up with TRBD1. Per germline, CDR1 MRHNA and CDR2 SNTAGT. The CDR3 is 16 residues long. J was trimmed by 1 base and V by 5 bases; bases with no gene match: 6. The CDR3, as DNA: TGTGCCAGCAGTTCGACCGGGACAGGGGGCACAGATACGCAGTATTTT. It is translated as CASSSTGTGGTDTQYF.

The chain combines TRBV30 with TRBJ1-2; perhaps TRBD1 as D (5 bases). Deletions cut 3 bases from V and 1 base from J, with 12 bases between. CDR1 GTSNPN and CDR2 SVGIG come from the germline V gene (reference sequence). The CDR3 contains 14 residues. The CDR3 is CAWRGTPRNYGYTF. The CDR3 DNA is TGTGCCTGGAGGGGGACCCCCCGTAACTATGGCTACACCTTC.

This chain joins TRBV7-3 and TRBJ1-6; D is ambiguous. The CDR3 loop spans 14 amino acids. V lost 5 bases, J lost 4 bases, and 9 bases lay in between. The germline CDR1 and CDR2 sequences are SGHTA and FQGTGA. DNA for the CDR3: TGTGCCAGCAGCCTAGGACGGTATAATTCACCCCTCCACTTT. This encodes CASSLGRYNSPLHF.

The chain carries TRBV28 and TRBJ1-6; a weak D match, TRBD1 (5 bases). Germline values: CDR1 MDHEN, CDR2 SYDVKM. The ends were cut back, 5 bases at V and 10 bases at J, with 15 bases in the middle. The CDR3 has 14 residues. The CDR3 coding sequence is TGTGCCAGCAGTCCCCCGGGACCAACCTCACCCCTCCACTTT. Protein sequence: CASSPPGPTSPLHF.